These 25 T cell receptor beta chains share one sample of origin, sequenced in a study of a mutant IDH1 vaccine in newly diagnosed glioma. Their antigens remain unidentified. Indicated time point: week 23, last vaccination. Doses of 300 ug of mutant IDH1 20-mer peptide were given with topical imiquimod. The method was immunoSEQ multiplex PCR; TCRdb's version includes in-frame clones alone and lacks a portion of them. The sample has 40,000 to 45,000 clones, roughly 83% seen once. Sequencing used PBMCs, obtained from a glioma patient whose treatment included an IDH1 peptide vaccine. The receptor source for this set is a woman aged 18-29 years with glioma. Some clones in this sample may be carry-over from other donors' samples.

V and J are TRBV6-6 and TRBJ1-2; 7 nucleotides align to TRBD1. J lost 1 base, V lost 6 bases, and 11 bases had no gene match. The CDR3 has 16 residues. CDR1 MNHNY and CDR2 SVGAGI come from the germline V gene (reference sequence). CDR3 DNA: TGTGCCAGCAGGGGGGGACAGCAACCGTTTAACTATGGCTACACCTTC. This translates into CASRGGQQPFNYGYTF.

The V call is TRBV30, the J call TRBJ2-7, with unresolved D. CDR1 and CDR2 (germline): GTSNPN, SVGIG (reference sequence). The CDR3 loop spans 11 amino acids. The V and J ends lost 5 bases and 0 bases respectively, with 5 bases between them. In DNA, the CDR3 is TGTGCCTGGGGCAACTCCTACGAGCAGTACTTC. It translates to CAWGNSYEQYF.

The CDR3, as DNA: TGTGCCACCAGTCAAGGGGGGCTTGACGAAAAACTGTTTTTT. This encodes CATSQGGLDEKLFF. V gene TRBV7-7 combines with J gene TRBJ1-4; D may be TRBD1 (6 bases). The V end lost 10 bases, the J end lost 8 bases, and 20 bases lay between the germline ends. In germline, CDR1 is SSHAT, CDR2 FNYEAQ (reference sequence). The length of the CDR3 is 14 residues.

The V call is TRBV6-4, the J call TRBJ2-2, with D uncertain. The V gene's germline CDR1 is MRHNA and CDR2 SNTAGT. The V and J ends lost 4 bases and 4 bases respectively, with 7 bases between them. This CDR3 has 13 amino acids. The CDR3 loop reads CASSGSTTGELFF. The CDR3 DNA reads TGTGCCAGCAGTGGCTCAACCACCGGGGAGCTGTTTTTT.

The V call is TRBV2, the J call TRBJ2-1, with D unresolved. The CDR3 runs to 15 residues. Germline CDR1 is SNHLY and CDR2 is FYNNEI. The ends were cut back, 3 bases at V and 6 bases at J, with 15 bases in the middle. CDR3 nucleotide sequence: TGTGCCAGCAGTGAGTGGCCAGTCCGTACCAATGAGCAGTTCTTC. As protein: CASSEWPVRTNEQFF.

This clone was seen only once. The V gene is TRBV6-5, the J gene TRBJ1-3; no reliable D call. Trimming pared 3 bases from V and 0 bases from J, leaving 12 bases between. CDR1 MNHEY and CDR2 SVGAGI come from the germline V gene. The CDR3 runs to 16 residues. The chain's CDR3 is CASSYTDLNSGNTIYF. The CDR3 DNA sequence: TGTGCCAGCAGTTATACGGACCTAAACTCTGGAAACACCATATATTTT.

This clone was seen only a few times. The chain links TRBV30 to TRBJ2-2; no definite D call. Between the trimmed V and J ends, which lost 4 bases and 9 bases, there was a span of 12 bases. Germline V gives CDR1 GTSNPN, CDR2 SVGIG (reference sequence). CDR3 length: 12 residues. CDR3 sequence: CAWTEWPRELFF. The DNA of the CDR3 is TGTGCCTGGACCGAGTGGCCGCGGGAGCTGTTTTTT.

CDR3 nucleotide sequence: TGTGCCAGTACTGGACAGACCTTTTTCGGCTACACCTTC. Translating it yields CASTGQTFFGYTF. This chain joins TRBV19 and TRBJ1-2, with D perhaps matching TRBD1 (6 bases). Germline V CDR1 and CDR2: LNHDA, SQIVND (reference sequence). Trimming shortened V by 7 bases and J by 8 bases, and 17 bases separated the two germline ends. CDR3 length equals 13 residues.

This clone was seen only a few times. The V gene is TRBV9, the J gene TRBJ1-2; possibly TRBD1 for D (5 bases). Trimming took 2 bases from V and 7 from J, leaving 21 bases between them. Germline V gene data show CDR1 as SGDLS and CDR2 as YYNGEE. There are 16 residues in the CDR3. The CDR3 nucleotides are TGTGCCAGCAGCGTCGGGACGTTGACTATCCGGGGTGGCTACACCTTC. It translates to CASSVGTLTIRGGYTF.

The genes are TRBV9 and TRBJ2-5; D gene unclear. Germline assignment: CDR1 SGDLS and CDR2 YYNGEE. V lost 4 bases and J 5 bases, leaving 15 bases between the germline ends. The CDR3 is made up of 14 amino acids. The CDR3 here is CASSPRRQLETQYF. CDR3 sequence (DNA): TGTGCCAGCAGCCCCCGTAGGCAGTTGGAGACCCAGTACTTC. Drawing the rest from reference TRBV9 and TRBJ2-5, the complete variable domain is DSGVTQTPKHLITATGQRVTLRCSPRSGDLSVYWYQQSLDQGLQFLIQYYNGEERAKGNILERFSAQQFPDLHSELNLSSLELGDSALYFCASSPRRQLETQYFGPGTRLLVL.

V and J are TRBV7-2 and TRBJ2-3; possibly TRBD1 or TRBD2 for D (5 bases each). The germline V gene has CDR1 SGHTA and CDR2 FQGNSA. The ends were cut back, 1 base at V and 12 bases at J, with 17 bases in the middle. The CDR3 covers 14 residues. CDR3 sequence reads: CASSLGIYGTAQYF. The CDR3 nucleotides are TGTGCCAGCAGCTTAGGAATTTATGGGACCGCACAGTATTTT.

V usage is TRBV2 and J usage is TRBJ2-1, with D possibly being TRBD1 or TRBD2 (5 bases each). The V and J ends lost 7 bases and 3 bases respectively, with 10 bases between them. The CDR3 extends over 13 amino acids. From germline, CDR1 is SNHLY and CDR2 FYNNEI. CDR3 sequence: CASTRGGYNEQFF. As DNA, the CDR3 is TGTGCCAGCACTCGGGGCGGCTACAATGAGCAGTTCTTC.

In its sample, this clone was seen once. The rearrangement links TRBV5-6 to TRBJ1-1; D is undetermined. V was cut by 1 base and J by 4 bases, with 17 bases left in between. The CDR3 is 16 amino acids. The germline V gene encodes CDR1 SGHDT and CDR2 YYEEEE. The CDR3 DNA reads TGTGCCAGCAGCTTGTTACCCACCGGGTCAGGCACTGAAGCTTTCTTT. As protein: CASSLLPTGSGTEAFF.

The rearrangement links TRBV7-2 to TRBJ2-7; D possibly corresponds to TRBD1 (6 bases). The V gene's germline CDR1 is SGHTA and CDR2 FQGNSA. V lost 7 bases to trimming and J lost 6 bases, with 16 bases between them. The CDR3 runs to 13 residues. DNA for the CDR3: TGTGCCAGCAACAAACCGACAGGTCCCGAGCAGTACTTC. This translates into CASNKPTGPEQYF.

In this sample, this clone turned up once. The chain uses TRBV7-6 and TRBJ2-7; D is unclear. Germline CDR1 and CDR2: SGHVS and FNYEAQ. V lost 5 bases and J 4 bases, leaving 12 bases between the germline ends. CDR3 length: 13 residues. The DNA for the CDR3 is TGTGCCAGCAGCCGCCTGGCAGGATACGAGCAGTACTTC. Translation: CASSRLAGYEQYF.

This clone was seen a single time. The chain couples TRBV9 to TRBJ2-1; the match to TRBD2 covers 10 bases. This CDR3 spans 19 amino acids. Germline CDR1 and CDR2: SGDLS and YYNGEE. The V segment lost 2 bases and the J segment 0 bases; nucleotides outside the gene matches: 11. The CDR3 DNA follows: TGTGCCAGCAGCGTGGGACTGAGGACTAGCGGCGACTCCTACAATGAGCAGTTCTTC. This translates into CASSVGLRTSGDSYNEQFF.

This chain connects TRBV11-2 to TRBJ2-1, with 7 bases that match TRBD2. After removal of 5 bases from V and 9 bases from J, the junction contained 16 bases not matched to a gene. The germline gives CDR1 SGHAT, CDR2 FQNNGV. The CDR3 length is 16 residues. This CDR3 reads CASSLWTGTTKGEQFF. The CDR3 coding sequence is TGTGCCAGCAGCCTCTGGACCGGGACTACTAAGGGTGAGCAGTTCTTC.

This rearrangement joins TRBV25-1 to TRBJ1-3; 7 nucleotides align to TRBD1. CDR1 is MGHDK and CDR2 is SYGVNS in the germline V gene. The CDR3 consists of 14 residues. The V gene end was trimmed by 1 base and the J gene end by 7 bases; junction bases not matched to a gene: 4. The CDR3 DNA sequence: TGTGCCAGCAGTGAATTTGACAGGGATAACACCATATATTTT. This encodes CASSEFDRDNTIYF.

This clone came up once. The chain links TRBV4-2 to TRBJ1-5; D is perhaps TRBD1 (5 bases). There are 14 residues in the CDR3. V shed 4 bases and J shed 5 bases, with 12 bases lying between them. The germline V gene encodes CDR1 LGHNA and CDR2 YNFKEQ. CDR3 sequence: CASSPAGGDQPQHF. CDR3 nucleotides: TGTGCCAGCAGCCCTGCTGGGGGGGATCAGCCCCAGCATTTT.

This clone occurred a few times. The chain has TRBV5-1 and TRBJ1-1, with TRBD1 as a possible D gene (5 bases). V lost 8 bases and J 0 bases, leaving 17 bases between the germline ends. This CDR3 contains 15 residues. Germline lookup yields CDR1 SGHRS and CDR2 YFSETQ. CDR3 protein: CASSRVRGMNTEAFF. The CDR3 region has the DNA TGCGCCAGTTCGAGGGTTCGGGGGATGAACACTGAAGCTTTCTTT.

The rearrangement joins TRBV15 to TRBJ2-1; D is perhaps TRBD2 (6 bases). The CDR3 has 18 residues. Germline V gene data show CDR1 as LNHNV and CDR2 as YYDKDF (reference sequence). V was clipped by 3 bases and J by 3 bases, with 21 bases between them. CDR3 DNA sequence: TGTGCCACCAGCAGCCCCCCGGAGCGGGCGCTACTCTACAATGAGCAGTTCTTC. Its translation: CATSSPPERALLYNEQFF. Looking up the rest from reference TRBV15 and TRBJ2-1 gives the full variable domain: DAMVIQNPRYQVTQFGKPVTLSCSQTLNHNVMYWYQQKSSQAPKLLFHYYDKDFNNEADTPDNFQSRRPNTSFCFLDIRSPGLGDTAMYLCATSSPPERALLYNEQFFGPGTRLTVL.

The rearrangement uses TRBV9 and TRBJ1-2, with a possible D match to TRBD1 (5 bases). CDR1 is SGDLS and CDR2 is YYNGEE in the germline V gene. The CDR3 is made up of 15 amino acids. V was shortened by 2 bases and J by 2 bases, with 13 bases between the two germline ends. The CDR3 protein is CASSVGGTGNYGYTF. The DNA of the CDR3 is TGTGCCAGCAGCGTCGGGGGTACGGGCAACTATGGCTACACCTTC. The full variable domain, completed using reference TRBV9 and TRBJ1-2, is DSGVTQTPKHLITATGQRVTLRCSPRSGDLSVYWYQQSLDQGLQFLIQYYNGEERAKGNILERFSAQQFPDLHSELNLSSLELGDSALYFCASSVGGTGNYGYTFGSGTRLTVV.

V and J are TRBV9 and TRBJ2-3, with a tentative D call TRBD2 (6 bases). Germline V gene data show CDR1 as SGDLS and CDR2 as YYNGEE. Trimming removed 0 bases from V and 4 bases from J, with 6 bases in between. The CDR3 contains 13 residues. For the CDR3, the DNA is TGTGCCAGCAGCGTAGCGGGGGCAGATACGCAGTATTTT. Residues: CASSVAGADTQYF.

The V and J genes are TRBV6-1 and TRBJ1-2; 9 positions agree with TRBD1. Germline V CDR1 and CDR2: MNHNS, SASEGT. Trimming at V came to 8 bases and at J to 6 bases, leaving 10 bases not matched to a gene. The CDR3 contains 14 residues. The CDR3 loop is CASFRDRVGDGYTF. The CDR3 DNA is TGTGCCAGCTTTCGGGACAGGGTGGGCGATGGCTACACCTTC.

This chain uses TRBV7-6 with TRBJ2-1; 8 positions agree with TRBD2. V trimming: 4 bases; J trimming: 5 bases; junction bases outside the gene matches: 4. The germline gives CDR1 SGHVS, CDR2 FNYEAQ. The CDR3 has 14 amino acids. CDR3 DNA sequence: TGTGCCAGCAGCTCTAGCGGGCCCAACAATGAGCAGTTCTTC. This codes for CASSSSGPNNEQFF.